The 26 T cell receptor beta chains below were found in one sample sequenced in a study of T cell responses to AZD1222 COVID-19 vaccine. Profiled with immunoSEQ multiplex PCR; TCRdb holds only in-frame clones, not every one. The table records more than 150,000 clones, nearly 95% of them present only once. The specimen comprised peripheral blood, sampled 28 days after the second AZD1222 dose. The receptor set was obtained from an adult who received the AZD1222 COVID-19 vaccine.

V and J are TRBV14 and TRBJ2-7; no clear D. Germline V lookup: CDR1 SGHDN, CDR2 FVKESK. This CDR3 is 13 amino acids long. The V end lost 4 bases, the J end lost 2 bases, and 9 bases lay between the germline ends. The CDR3 DNA is TGTGCCAGCAGCCCCAGGAACCCCTACGAGCAGTACTTC. Protein sequence: CASSPRNPYEQYF.

The chain has TRBV6-6 and TRBJ1-5; D ambiguous. Germline CDR1 reads MNHNY; CDR2 reads SVGAGI (reference sequence). The CDR3 is 14 residues long. With 6 bases removed from V and 5 bases from J, the gap between germline ends came to 14 bases. The CDR3 here is CASSLRHGYQPQHF. CDR3 DNA sequence: TGTGCCAGCAGCCTCAGACATGGATATCAGCCCCAGCATTTT.

The chain joins TRBV7-2 to TRBJ1-2; the D gene is possibly TRBD1 (5 bases). Trimming cost V 4 bases and J 7 bases, with 16 bases left between them. Germline values: CDR1 SGHTA, CDR2 FQGNSA. This CDR3 is built from 14 residues. Here the CDR3 DNA reads TGTGCCAGCAGCTCCGTTGGGGCCGGGGGTGGCTACACCTTC. Translated, it gives CASSSVGAGGGYTF.

The chain links TRBV7-6 to TRBJ2-5, with 10 bases lining up with TRBD2. Germline CDR1 and CDR2: SGHVS and FNYEAQ. The J segment lost 2 bases and the V segment lost 3 bases, leaving 6 bases of the junction unmatched. There are 16 residues in the CDR3. DNA for the CDR3: TGTGCCAGCAGCTTTGGCCAAGCGGGGGGGCAAGAGACCCAGTACTTC. It specifies CASSFGQAGGQETQYF.

The chain couples TRBV5-1 to TRBJ1-6; D unclear. The germline V and J ends were trimmed by 2 bases and 9 bases, with 15 bases remaining between them. The CDR3 contains 15 residues. Germline CDR1 SGHRS, CDR2 YFSETQ. As DNA, the CDR3 is TGCGCCAGCAGCTTAGAAAATACTGTGGGTTCACCCCTCCACTTT. Encoded protein: CASSLENTVGSPLHF.

This clone was detected once. The chain joins TRBV12-5 to TRBJ2-7, with D possibly TRBD1 on 5 matching bases. CDR3 length: 17 residues. V shed 3 bases and J shed 4 bases, with 22 bases lying between them. Germline lookup yields CDR1 LGHNT and CDR2 FRNRAP. The CDR3 region is CASGFPRPDRTIYEQYF. Written as DNA, the CDR3 is TGTGCTAGTGGTTTTCCCCGCCCCGACAGAACCATATACGAGCAGTACTTC.

The chain recombines TRBV7-9 with TRBJ2-5; no definite D call. The CDR3 covers 14 residues. Trimming took off 6 bases at V and 0 bases at J, with 11 bases between the two ends. Germline loops: CDR1 SEHNR, CDR2 FQNEAQ (reference sequence). CDR3 region: CASRFVGNQETQYF. The CDR3 DNA is TGTGCCAGCAGGTTTGTGGGGAACCAAGAGACCCAGTACTTC.

Only a few counts were recorded for this clone. The V and J genes are TRBV6-5 and TRBJ2-5; possibly TRBD2 for D (5 bases). CDR3 length equals 15 residues. CDR1 and CDR2 from the germline V gene are MNHEY and SVGAGI. V was cut by 7 bases and J by 2 bases, with 17 bases left in between. The CDR3 bases are TGTGCCAGCAACCGGGAACGGTACCAACAAGAGACCCAGTACTTC. Translated: CASNRERYQQETQYF.

V and J are TRBV18 and TRBJ2-7; unclear D gene. CDR1 and CDR2 from the germline V gene are KGHSH and LQKENI. Between the trimmed V and J ends, which lost 0 bases and 3 bases, there was a span of 6 bases. This CDR3 region has 13 residues. In DNA, the CDR3 is TGTGCCAGCTCACCACCGAACTTCTACGAGCAGTACTTC. Its protein is CASSPPNFYEQYF.

The genes are TRBV6-4 and TRBJ1-5, with TRBD1 matching 8 bases. Trimming took 0 bases from V and 0 from J; bases not matched to a gene: 13. The CDR3 contains 20 residues. CDR1 and CDR2 (germline): MRHNA, SNTAGT. In DNA, the CDR3 is TGTGCCAGCAGTGACTCGTTTGCGGCAGGGGGCCTAAATAGCAATCAGCCCCAGCATTTT. Protein: CASSDSFAAGGLNSNQPQHF.

V gene TRBV3-1 (or the pseudogene TRBV3-2) combines with J gene TRBJ1-6, with no clear D. Per the germline V gene, CDR1 is LGHDT and CDR2 is YNNKEL (reference sequence). Trimming stripped 2 bases from V and 7 bases from J, with 9 bases between. This CDR3 contains 14 residues. For the CDR3, the DNA is TGTGCCAGCAGCCAAAGACTGGACAATTCACCCCTCCACTTT. Protein product: CASSQRLDNSPLHF.

This rearrangement joins TRBV7-2 to TRBJ1-2, with D hard to call. The V gene lost 3 bases and the J gene lost 4 bases, with 12 bases spanning the gap. This CDR3 comprises 14 residues. From germline, CDR1 is SGHTA and CDR2 FQGNSA. The CDR3 nucleotides read TGTGCCAGCAGCTTGTTGGTCACCTCCTATGGCTACACCTTC. Translated, it gives CASSLLVTSYGYTF. Based on the CDR3 plus reference TRBV7-2 and TRBJ1-2, the full variable domain is GAGVSQSPSNKVTEKGKDVELRCDPISGHTALYWYRQSLGQGLEFLIYFQGNSAPDKSGLPSDRFSAERTGGSVSTLTIQRTQQEDSAVYLCASSLLVTSYGYTFGSGTRLTVV.

This chain links TRBV5-1 with TRBJ1-6, with 7 bases that match TRBD1. This CDR3 region has 16 residues. V dropped 0 bases and J dropped 5; count of bases not matched to a gene: 5. Germline V gene lookup returns CDR1 SGHRS and CDR2 YFSETQ. The CDR3 DNA follows: TGCGCCAGCAGCTTGGGAGGGGGCGCGAATAATTCACCCCTCCACTTT. Translated, it gives CASSLGGGANNSPLHF.

J is TRBJ1-1 and V is TRBV10-1, with no clear D. The CDR3 is 13 residues long. Trimming shortened V by 6 bases and J by 5 bases, and 13 bases separated the two germline ends. The germline V gene encodes CDR1 WNHNN and CDR2 SYGVQD (reference sequence). The CDR3 loop reads CASRGSLGTEAFF. CDR3 sequence (DNA): TGCGCCAGCAGGGGATCCCTGGGAACTGAAGCTTTCTTT.

CDR3: CASSLRDRAYEQYF. The CDR3 DNA reads as TGTGCCAGCAGCCTCCGGGACAGAGCCTACGAGCAGTACTTC. The chain joins TRBV28 to TRBJ2-7, with 7 positions matching TRBD1. V lost 6 bases and J lost 2; bases outside the gene matches: 7. Germline V gene data show CDR1 as MDHEN and CDR2 as SYDVKM. This CDR3 region has 14 residues.

This sequence joins TRBV14 and TRBJ2-7; D may match TRBD1 or TRBD2 (5 bases each). CDR3 length: 16 amino acids. Between the trimmed V and J ends, which lost 1 base and 0 bases, there was a span of 13 bases. CDR1 is SGHDN and CDR2 is FVKESK in the germline V gene. Here the CDR3 DNA reads TGTGCCAGCAGCCAAGTGGGACCGATGAGCTCCTACGAGCAGTACTTC. This gives the protein CASSQVGPMSSYEQYF.

The chain is built from TRBV28 and TRBJ2-1, with D perhaps matching TRBD2 (5 bases). Germline CDR1 is MDHEN and CDR2 is SYDVKM. This CDR3 region has 11 residues. The ends were cut back, 7 bases at V and 9 bases at J, with 10 bases in the middle. Here the CDR3 reads CASTLAGEQFF. In DNA form, the CDR3 reads TGTGCCAGCACCCTAGCAGGTGAGCAGTTCTTC.

The chain uses TRBV19 and TRBJ1-2; 10 bases are a match to TRBD1. Germline loops: CDR1 LNHDA, CDR2 SQIVND (reference sequence). The CDR3 sequence is 18 residues long. J lost 3 bases, V lost 6 bases, and 16 bases had no gene match. The CDR3 sequence is CASRGNPSRDRGDYGYTF. In DNA form, the CDR3 reads TGTGCCAGTAGGGGAAATCCATCCCGGGACAGGGGCGACTATGGCTACACCTTC.

This chain joins TRBV13 and TRBJ2-7; possibly TRBD2 for D (5 bases). V lost 0 bases to trimming and J lost 6 bases, with 9 bases between them. CDR1 is PRHDT, CDR2 FYEKMQ, per germline (reference sequence). CDR3 length equals 13 residues. The CDR3 region has the DNA TGTGCCAGCAGCTTAGGCCGAGGGCGCGAGCAGTACTTC. This sequence encodes CASSLGRGREQYF. The complete variable domain, with remaining parts taken from reference TRBV13 and TRBJ2-7, reads AAGVIQSPRHLIKEKRETATLKCYPIPRHDTVYWYQQGPGQDPQFLISFYEKMQSDKGSIPDRFSAQQFSDYHSELNMSSLELGDSALYFCASSLGRGREQYFGPGTRLTVT.

The genes are TRBV5-6 and TRBJ1-2, with 8 positions matching TRBD1. The CDR3 length is 17 residues. Germline V gene data show CDR1 as SGHDT and CDR2 as YYEEEE. With 4 bases clipped from V and 3 bases from J, the junction kept 14 bases outside the gene matches. The chain's CDR3 is CASSMGQGALLDYGYTF. CDR3 in DNA: TGTGCCAGCAGCATGGGGCAGGGGGCTCTTTTGGACTATGGCTACACCTTC. Based on the CDR3 plus reference TRBV5-6 and TRBJ1-2, the full variable domain is DAGVTQSPTHLIKTRGQQVTLRCSPKSGHDTVSWYQQALGQGPQFIFQYYEEEERQRGNFPDRFSGHQFPNYSSELNVNALLLGDSALYLCASSMGQGALLDYGYTFGSGTRLTVV.

This clone was seen just once. This same CDR3 is encoded by further DNA sequences in the sample. CDR3 sequence reads: CASRRQGANTGELFF. For the CDR3, the DNA is TGTGCCAGCAGGCGACAGGGTGCGAACACCGGGGAGCTGTTTTTT. The genes are TRBV28 and TRBJ2-2; 7 bases are shared with TRBD1. Germline CDR1 is MDHEN and CDR2 is SYDVKM. The CDR3 has 15 residues. V lost 6 bases and J lost 0; bases outside the gene matches: 4.

This clone was seen a few times. The chain has TRBV2 and TRBJ2-1, with 8 positions matching TRBD2. V was clipped by 4 bases and J by 5 bases; unmatched bases: 10. The CDR3 consists of 16 residues. Germline lookup yields CDR1 SNHLY and CDR2 FYNNEI. Here the CDR3 DNA reads TGTGCCAGCAGTGTTGAAACGGGAGGGGGGCACAATGAGCAGTTCTTC. It translates to CASSVETGGGHNEQFF.

The rearrangement joins TRBV7-9 to TRBJ1-2; a weak D match, TRBD1 (5 bases). Germline V gene data show CDR1 as SEHNR and CDR2 as FQNEAQ (reference sequence). Trimming removed 2 bases at V and 2 bases at J, with 12 bases between. The CDR3 contains 15 residues. CDR3 region: CASSLRGSPNYGYTF. CDR3 DNA sequence: TGTGCCAGCAGCTTACGGGGCTCGCCCAACTATGGCTACACCTTC.

Written as DNA, the CDR3 is TGTGCCAGCCGAAGAGGGACAGAAACCTACGAGCAGTACTTC. Residues: CASRRGTETYEQYF. This chain joins TRBV28 and TRBJ2-7; TRBD1 agrees at 7 bases. J lost 2 bases, V lost 8 bases, and 9 bases had no gene match. CDR3 length equals 14 residues. CDR1 MDHEN and CDR2 SYDVKM come from the germline V gene.

The chain has TRBV6-2 or TRBV6-3 and TRBJ2-3, with D tentatively TRBD2 (5 bases). The CDR3 extends over 16 amino acids. CDR1 is MNHEY, CDR2 SVGEGT, per germline. V was shortened by 0 bases and J by 1 base, with 11 bases between the two germline ends. In DNA form, the CDR3 reads TGTGCCAGCAGTTACTCTTCCCGGGGAGGCACAGATACGCAGTATTTT. It translates to CASSYSSRGGTDTQYF.

This clone was counted once. V is TRBV29-1 and J is TRBJ1-2; tentatively, D is TRBD1 (6 bases). Trimming left V 4 bases short and J 8 bases short, with 17 bases between. The CDR3 is 13 residues long. Germline-derived CDR1 and CDR2 are SQVTM and ANQGSEA. In DNA, the CDR3 is TGCAGCGTTGCACCCGGGGGCAGGCCAGGCTACACCTTC. It specifies CSVAPGGRPGYTF.